The 27 T cell receptor beta chains listed next were all sequenced from one sample in a study of molecular identifiers for immune sequencing clone quantification. TCRdb fed the PCR reads into MiXCR, producing one record per CDR3 protein. The sample holds some 320,000 distinct CDR3 sequences, roughly a quarter seen once. Sample: naive CD8+ T cells from blood, with Jurkat cell RNA spiked in. Subset here: FACS-sorted CD8+CD4-CCR7+CD45RA+ naive T cells. The receptors here all came from a human donor in good health. Some libraries in this study had Jurkat cell RNA spiked in.

This clonotype was seen only a few times. The chain combines TRBV3-1 with TRBJ2-3, with D perhaps being TRBD1 or TRBD2 (5 bases each). V lost 3 bases and J lost 4, with 14 bases in between. Germline CDR1 is LGHDT and CDR2 is YNNKEL (reference sequence). The CDR3 extends over 15 amino acids. CDR3 region: CASSHFIEGSDTQYF. As DNA, the CDR3 is TGTGCCAGCAGCCATTTTATAGAGGGGTCAGATACGCAGTATTTT.

Of note for this clonotype: The junction shows a germline mismatch at one end, possibly a read error. The chain combines TRBV7-2 with TRBJ2-7; tentatively, D is TRBD2 (5 bases). CDR3 length equals 12 residues. From germline, CDR1 is SGHTA and CDR2 FQGNSA. CDR3 nucleotides: TGTGCCAGCAAACAACTAGGTACCGAGCATTACTTC. It is translated as CASKQLGTEHYF.

The chain is built from TRBV6-5 and TRBJ2-3; D is perhaps TRBD1 (6 bases). The CDR3 consists of 15 residues. Per germline, CDR1 MNHEY and CDR2 SVGAGI. Trimming removed 4 bases at V and 2 bases at J, with 13 bases between. Here the CDR3 reads CASSSHRAPTDTQYF. DNA of the CDR3: TGTGCCAGCAGTTCCCACAGGGCCCCCACAGATACGCAGTATTTT.

The V gene is TRBV27, the J gene TRBJ1-6; D is undetermined. CDR1 MNHEY and CDR2 SMNVEV come from the germline V gene (reference sequence). V was clipped by 3 bases and J by 6 bases, with 9 bases between them. The CDR3 is 14 residues long. For the CDR3, the DNA is TGTGCCAGCAGTTTTGCGGTTGGTAATTCACCCCTCCACTTT. This sequence encodes CASSFAVGNSPLHF.

With respect to this clonotype: It may be a read error: a sequence one base away is much more abundant. The rearrangement links TRBV4-1 to TRBJ2-7; tentatively, D is TRBD1 (6 bases). The CDR3 consists of 14 residues. V gave up 1 base and J gave up 5 bases, with 12 bases separating them. Looked up from germline, CDR1 is MGHRA and CDR2 is YSYEKL. The CDR3 DNA sequence: TGCGCCAGCAGCCAAGGGACAGTGGGAGACGAGCAGTACTTC. As protein: CASSQGTVGDEQYF.

V is TRBV4-3 and J is TRBJ1-1; D is uncertain. Trimming pared 0 bases from V and 5 bases from J, leaving 19 bases between. CDR1 and CDR2 from the germline V gene are LGHNA and YSLEER. The CDR3 has 17 residues. The CDR3 loop reads CASSQDLIGQAMTEAFF. CDR3 DNA sequence: TGCGCCAGCAGCCAAGATCTGATAGGCCAGGCGATGACTGAAGCTTTCTTT.

This clonotype was seen many times. The gene calls are TRBV6-5 and TRBJ1-6, with D unresolved. Trimming stripped 2 bases from V and 4 bases from J, with 3 bases between. The germline gives CDR1 MNHEY, CDR2 SVGAGI. CDR3 length: 13 residues. CDR3 residues: CASSYRYNSPLHF. CDR3 sequence (DNA): TGTGCCAGCAGTTACCGGTATAATTCACCCCTCCACTTT.

The CDR3 DNA reads as TGTGCCAGCAGTCTACCTAACGGGACTGACCTTTGGCGCCAGCATTTT. Protein product: CASSLPNGTDLWRQHF. This chain connects TRBV28 to TRBJ1-5; a possible D gene is TRBD1 (5 bases). Trimming stripped 5 bases from V and 12 bases from J, with 26 bases between. Germline V gene data show CDR1 as MDHEN and CDR2 as SYDVKM. The CDR3 is 16 residues long.

As to this clonotype: A much larger clone differs from this one at a single base, so this may be a read error. Given the absence of the conserved phenylalanine or tryptophan at the CDR3 end, a read error is likely. The CDR3, as DNA: TGTGCCAGCAGTGAAGCGGGCGGGGGGGACCCCACAGATACGCAGTATCTT. Residues: CASSEAGGGDPTDTQYL. The chain combines TRBV2 with TRBJ2-3; 9 bases are shared with TRBD2. Looked up from germline, CDR1 is SNHLY and CDR2 is FYNNEI. With 0 bases clipped from V and 2 bases from J, the junction kept 6 bases outside the gene matches. This CDR3 is built from 17 residues.

Turning to this clonotype: A clone one base away is much larger, so this may be a read error. No conserved phenylalanine or tryptophan ends this CDR3, so it is likely a read error. The chain has TRBV5-4 and TRBJ1-1; D is undetermined. CDR1 and CDR2 (germline): SGHNT, YYREEE (reference sequence). With 2 bases removed from V and 4 bases from J, the gap between germline ends came to 9 bases. The length of the CDR3 is 13 residues. CDR3 nucleotide sequence: TGTGCCAGCAGCTTCGATTCGAGCACTGAAGCTTTCCTT. Its translation is CASSFDSSTEAFL.

J is TRBJ1-5 and V is TRBV30; D remains ambiguous. Trimming pared 1 base from V and 7 bases from J, leaving 11 bases between. The germline V gene has CDR1 GTSNPN and CDR2 SVGIG (reference sequence). The CDR3 has 13 residues. The CDR3 spells CAWSGGPGQPQHF. In nucleotides, the CDR3 is TGTGCCTGGAGTGGTGGGCCGGGGCAGCCCCAGCATTTT.

This clonotype was seen just once. A read error is possible here, since a much larger clone lies one base away. The V and J genes are TRBV29-1 and TRBJ2-1, with 7 nucleotides matching TRBD2. The germline gives CDR1 SQVTM, CDR2 ANQGSEA. V lost 4 bases and J lost 1; bases outside the gene matches: 16. The length of the CDR3 is 18 residues. CDR3 DNA: TGCAGCGTTGCCGGGACCGTCCTAGCGGAATTATCCTACAATGAGCAGTTCTTC. As protein: CSVAGTVLAELSYNEQFF.

This clonotype was recorded a few times. The rearrangement joins TRBV24-1 to TRBJ2-3; 8 bases are shared with TRBD1. V lost 1 base, J lost 1 base, and 3 bases stayed unmatched. The CDR3 runs 16 residues. Looked up from germline, CDR1 is KGHDR and CDR2 is SFDVKD. CDR3 protein: CATSDLEDRGTDTQYF. The CDR3, as DNA: TGTGCCACCAGTGATTTAGAGGACAGGGGCACAGATACGCAGTATTTT.

With respect to this clonotype: One end of the junction fails to match germline, which may point to a read error. The chain carries TRBV4-3 and TRBJ2-7; 9 nucleotides agree with TRBD1. The germline gives CDR1 LGHNA, CDR2 YSLEER. The CDR3 is 15 amino acids. This CDR3 is CTSSQVGTGFDEQYF. Here the CDR3 DNA reads TGCACCAGCAGCCAAGTTGGGACAGGGTTCGACGAGCAGTACTTC.

This clonotype was recorded many times. CDR3 DNA sequence: TGTGCCAGCAGCCCAAGGGACGGTCACCTTCAAGAGACCCAGTACTTC. It yields the protein CASSPRDGHLQETQYF. V is TRBV7-9 and J is TRBJ2-5; D assignment may be TRBD1 or TRBD2 (5 bases each). Trimming shortened V by 5 bases and J by 2 bases, and 18 bases separated the two germline ends. Per germline, CDR1 SEHNR and CDR2 FQNEAQ (reference sequence). The CDR3 covers 16 residues.

Remarks on this clonotype: Possible read error: a much larger clone is one base away. The chain combines TRBV5-6 with TRBJ1-6; 7 bases match TRBD1. The germline gives CDR1 SGHDT, CDR2 YYEEEE. The CDR3 has 15 residues. The CDR3 here is CASSRGTEYNSPLRF. The CDR3 DNA reads TGTGCCAGCAGCCGAGGGACAGAGTATAATTCACCCCTCCGCTTT.

Regarding this clonotype: Being one base from a much bigger clone, this may be a read error. The gene calls are TRBV5-1 and TRBJ2-3, with D hard to call. CDR3 length equals 9 residues. CDR1 and CDR2 (germline): SGHRS, YFSETQ. The CDR3 sequence: CASSPGPNF. DNA for the CDR3: TGCGCCAGCAGCCCCGGGCCTAACTTT.

In its sample, this clonotype was seen a few times. The CDR3 reads CASTGLAGYNEQFF. The CDR3 DNA follows: TGTGCCAGCACAGGGCTAGCGGGGTACAATGAGCAGTTCTTC. The chain links TRBV2 to TRBJ2-1, with 9 bases fitting TRBD2. CDR3 size: 14 residues. V gave up 7 bases and J gave up 4 bases; unmatched junction bases: 5. CDR1 is SNHLY, CDR2 FYNNEI, per germline.

This clonotype was observed once. A much larger clonotype is one base distant, so this may be a read error. This chain uses TRBV5-3 with TRBJ2-3; D is unresolved. TRBV5-3 is filed as an ORF, its function uncertain. This CDR3 is 14 amino acids long. The CDR3 DNA follows: TGTGCCAGCAGCTTGGTTGGCTACGCAGATACGCAGTATTTT. Amino acid sequence: CASSLVGYADTQYF.

There are many counts of this clonotype. The chain has TRBV9 and TRBJ1-1, with TRBD1 matching 7 bases. V shed 0 bases, J shed 7 bases, and the junction held 6 bases outside the gene matches. Germline loops: CDR1 SGDLS, CDR2 YYNGEE. The CDR3 covers 14 residues. The CDR3 is CASSVGGRDSEAFF. The CDR3 DNA reads TGTGCCAGCAGCGTAGGTGGCCGGGACAGTGAAGCTTTCTTT.

In this sample, this clonotype turned up a few times. The V gene is TRBV10-1, the J gene TRBJ2-7; 10 positions agree with TRBD2. V lost 3 bases and J lost 5; bases outside the gene matches: 4. From germline, CDR1 is WNHNN and CDR2 SYGVQD (reference sequence). The length of the CDR3 is 14 residues. The CDR3 region is CASSDGAGGNEQYF. The DNA of the CDR3 is TGCGCCAGCAGTGATGGAGCGGGGGGGAACGAGCAGTACTTC.

As for this clonotype: The junction departs from the called germline gene at one end, perhaps through a read error. The chain recombines TRBV27 with TRBJ1-5; 9 bases match TRBD1. There are 14 residues in the CDR3. The germline CDR1 and CDR2 sequences are MNHEY and SMNVEV (reference sequence). In DNA, the CDR3 is TGTGCCAGCAGTTTAGGACAGGGGTATCAGCCCCGGCATTTT. Translation gives CASSLGQGYQPRHF.

This clonotype was detected a few times. The genes are TRBV6-2 or TRBV6-3 and TRBJ1-5; D remains unclear. The germline V gene has CDR1 MNHEY and CDR2 SVGEGT. V was cut by 8 bases and J by 2 bases, with 13 bases left in between. This CDR3 comprises 14 residues. In nucleotides, the CDR3 is TGTGCCAGCTGCTTCGGGGATGGCAATCAGCCCCAGCATTTT. The encoded protein is CASCFGDGNQPQHF.

Regarding this clonotype: This may arise from a read error, as a much more abundant clone is one base away. The V call is TRBV10-2, the J call TRBJ2-5; no firm D call. The CDR3 has 14 amino acids. From germline, CDR1 is WSHSY and CDR2 SAAADI. The CDR3 here is CASSESQPQETRYF. The DNA for the CDR3 is TGCGCCAGCAGTGAGAGTCAGCCCCAAGAGACCCGGTACTTC.

This clonotype was picked up many times. Relative to the germline gene, one junction end is altered; a read error may explain this. The J gene is TRBJ2-3, the V gene TRBV4-3; D gene unclear. CDR3 length equals 15 residues. Looked up from germline, CDR1 is LGHNA and CDR2 is YSLEER. CDR3 coding DNA: TGCGCCAGCAGCCAAGACACACCCAGCAGAGATACGCAGTATTTT. It specifies CASSQDTPSRDTQYF.

This clonotype was seen repeatedly, ten times or more. The V call is TRBV7-9, the J call TRBJ2-7, with 10 positions matching TRBD1. The J segment lost 6 bases and the V segment lost 5 bases, leaving 4 bases of the junction unmatched. The CDR3 covers 13 residues. The germline CDR1 and CDR2 sequences are SEHNR and FQNEAQ (reference sequence). CDR3 sequence: CASSGTGEGEQYF. Written as DNA, the CDR3 is TGTGCCAGCAGCGGGACAGGGGAGGGCGAGCAGTACTTC.

There are many counts of this clonotype. This chain joins TRBV13 and TRBJ1-5, with 11 bases that match TRBD1. This CDR3 comprises 16 residues. Germline values: CDR1 PRHDT, CDR2 FYEKMQ (reference sequence). The trim removed 2 bases at V and 4 bases at J, leaving 4 bases unmatched. CDR3 DNA: TGTGCCAGCAGCTTATCGGACAGGGGGCGGAATCAGCCCCAGCATTTT. This gives the protein CASSLSDRGRNQPQHF.